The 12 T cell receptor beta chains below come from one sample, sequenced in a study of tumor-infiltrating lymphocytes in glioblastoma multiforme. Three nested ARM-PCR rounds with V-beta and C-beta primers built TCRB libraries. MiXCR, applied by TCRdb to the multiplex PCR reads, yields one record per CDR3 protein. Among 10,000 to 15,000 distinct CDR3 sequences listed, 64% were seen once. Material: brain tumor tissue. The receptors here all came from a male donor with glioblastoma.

The CDR3 loop reads CASSLGEGVRYNEQFF. CDR3 DNA sequence: TGTGCCAGCAGCTTAGGGGAGGGGGTACGGTACAATGAGCAGTTCTTC. The rearrangement uses TRBV13 and TRBJ2-1; either TRBD1 or TRBD2 may fit D (6 bases each). Germline-derived CDR1 and CDR2 are PRHDT and FYEKMQ (reference sequence). The CDR3 sequence is 16 residues long. V was trimmed by 0 bases and J by 4 bases, leaving 13 bases between them.

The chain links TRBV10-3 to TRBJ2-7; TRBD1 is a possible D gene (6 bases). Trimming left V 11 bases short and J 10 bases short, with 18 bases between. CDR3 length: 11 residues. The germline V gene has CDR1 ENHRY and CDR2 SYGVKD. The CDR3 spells CALGTRWEQYF. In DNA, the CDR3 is TGTGCCCTCGGGACAAGGTGGGAACAGTACTTC.

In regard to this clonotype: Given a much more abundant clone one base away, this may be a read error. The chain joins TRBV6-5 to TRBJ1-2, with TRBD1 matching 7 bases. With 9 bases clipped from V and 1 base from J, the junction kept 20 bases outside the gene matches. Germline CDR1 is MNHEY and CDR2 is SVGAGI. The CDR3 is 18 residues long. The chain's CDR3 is CARNTQTTRGNLNYGYTF. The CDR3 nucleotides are TGTGCCAGAAATACACAAACCACCAGGGGGAATCTTAACTATGGCTACACCTTC.

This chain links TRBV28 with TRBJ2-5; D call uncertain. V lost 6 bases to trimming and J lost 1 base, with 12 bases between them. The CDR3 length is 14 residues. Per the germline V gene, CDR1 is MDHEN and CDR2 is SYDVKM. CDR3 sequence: CASSRTWRQETQYF. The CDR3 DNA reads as TGTGCCAGCAGCCGGACGTGGCGCCAAGAGACCCAGTACTTC. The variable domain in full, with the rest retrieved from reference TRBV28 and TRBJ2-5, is DVKVTQSSRYLVKRTGEKVFLECVQDMDHENMFWYRQDPGLGLRLIYFSYDVKMKEKGDIPEGYSVSREKKERFSLILESASTNQTSMYLCASSRTWRQETQYFGPGTRLLVL.

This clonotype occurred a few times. This CDR3 reads CSVGGGEKLFF. Here the CDR3 DNA reads TGCAGCGTTGGTGGAGGTGAAAAACTGTTTTTT. The chain combines TRBV29-1 with TRBJ1-4; D not certain. The V gene lost 4 bases and the J gene lost 7 bases, with 7 bases spanning the gap. This CDR3 region has 11 residues. CDR1 is SQVTM, CDR2 ANQGSEA, per germline.

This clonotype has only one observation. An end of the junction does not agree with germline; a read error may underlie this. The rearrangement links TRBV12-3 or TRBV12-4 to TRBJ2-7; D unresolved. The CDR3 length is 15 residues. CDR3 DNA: TGTGCCAGCAGCCCATACAGACAAAACTCCTACGAGCAATACTTC. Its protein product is CASSPYRQNSYEQYF.

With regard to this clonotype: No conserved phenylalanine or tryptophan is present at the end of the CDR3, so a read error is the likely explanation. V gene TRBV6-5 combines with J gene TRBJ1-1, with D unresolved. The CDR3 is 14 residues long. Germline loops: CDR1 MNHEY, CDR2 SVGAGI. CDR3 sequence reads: CASCYQTATTGAFY. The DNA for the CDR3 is TGTGCCAGCTGTTATCAGACGGCAACTACCGGAGCTTTCTAT.

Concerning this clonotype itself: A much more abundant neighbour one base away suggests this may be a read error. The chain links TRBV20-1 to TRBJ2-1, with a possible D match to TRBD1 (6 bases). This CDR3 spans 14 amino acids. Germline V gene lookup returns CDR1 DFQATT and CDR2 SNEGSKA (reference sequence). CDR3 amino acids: CSARDRISYNEQFF. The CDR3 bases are TGCAGTGCAAGAGACAGGATCTCCTACAATGAGCAGTTCTTC.

CDR3 in amino acids: CASSRDRGNGYTF. The CDR3 nucleotides read TGTGCCAGCAGTCGGGACAGGGGGAATGGCTACACCTTC. The rearrangement uses TRBV12-3 or TRBV12-4 and TRBJ1-2; 11 bases are shared with TRBD1. V lost 5 bases and J lost 6; bases outside the gene matches: 2. The CDR3 spans 13 residues.

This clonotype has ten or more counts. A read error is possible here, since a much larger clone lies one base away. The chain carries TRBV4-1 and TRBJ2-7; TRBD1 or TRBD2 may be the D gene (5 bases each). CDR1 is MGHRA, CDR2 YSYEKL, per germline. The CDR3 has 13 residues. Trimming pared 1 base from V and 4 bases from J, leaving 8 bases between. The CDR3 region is CASSQGWGYEQYF. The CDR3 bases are TGCGCCAGCAGCCAAGGTTGGGGGTACGAGCAGTACTTC.

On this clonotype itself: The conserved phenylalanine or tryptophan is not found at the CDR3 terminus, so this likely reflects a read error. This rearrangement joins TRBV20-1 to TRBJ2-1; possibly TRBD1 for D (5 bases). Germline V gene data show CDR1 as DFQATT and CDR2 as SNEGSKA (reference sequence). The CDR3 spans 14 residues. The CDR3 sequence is CNARDDAGLHEQFI. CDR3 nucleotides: TGCAATGCTAGAGATGATGCAGGGCTGCATGAGCAGTTCATC.

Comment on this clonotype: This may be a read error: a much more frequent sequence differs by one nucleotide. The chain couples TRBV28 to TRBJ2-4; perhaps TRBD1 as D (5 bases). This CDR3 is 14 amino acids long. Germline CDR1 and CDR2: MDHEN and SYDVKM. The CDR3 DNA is TGTGCCAACAGTTTATGGGGCCCTATGAACATTCAGTACTTC. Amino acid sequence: CANSLWGPMNIQYF. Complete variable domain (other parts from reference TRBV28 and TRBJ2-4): DVKVTQSSRYLVKRTGEKVFLECVQDMDHENMFWYRQDPGLGLRLIYFSYDVKMKEKGDIPEGYSVSREKKERFSLILESASTNQTSMYLCANSLWGPMNIQYFGAGTRLSVL.